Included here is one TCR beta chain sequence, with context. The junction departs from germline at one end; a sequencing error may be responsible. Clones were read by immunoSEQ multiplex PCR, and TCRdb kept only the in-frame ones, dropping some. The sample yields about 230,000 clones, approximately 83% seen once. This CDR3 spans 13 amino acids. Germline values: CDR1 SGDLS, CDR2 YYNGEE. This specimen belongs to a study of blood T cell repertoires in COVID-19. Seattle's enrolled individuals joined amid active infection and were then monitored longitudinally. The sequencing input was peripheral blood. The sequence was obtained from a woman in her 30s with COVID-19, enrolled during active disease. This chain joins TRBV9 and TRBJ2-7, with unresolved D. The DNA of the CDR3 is TGTGCCAGCAGCGTAGAACGGTCCTCCGAGCAGTACTTC. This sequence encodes CASSVERSSEQYF.